The 31 T cell receptor beta chains presented below share a single source sample, sequenced in a study of CD8 T cells in ankylosing spondylitis. Study findings and constraints: A TCR beta motif of roughly eight highly homologous variants appeared characteristic of ankylosing spondylitis blood.

These TCRs are of unknown antigen specificity. TCRdb reprocessed the 5' RACE reads via MiXCR and lists one record per CDR3 protein. The table includes around 490,000 distinct CDR3 sequences, roughly 5% detected once. Input material: blood, either unsorted or a sorted T cell fraction (not recorded which). The receptors derive from a male donor with ankylosing spondylitis.

This clonotype has ten or more counts. The chain carries TRBV7-2 and TRBJ2-2; 8 bases fit TRBD1. The CDR3 runs to 16 residues. Germline values: CDR1 SGHTA, CDR2 FQGNSA. After removal of 2 bases from V and 4 bases from J, the junction contained 6 bases not matched to a gene. This CDR3 reads CASSLSAGGPTGELFF. The DNA of the CDR3 is TGTGCCAGCAGCTTATCGGCAGGGGGCCCCACCGGGGAGCTGTTTTTT.

This clonotype was observed many times. This chain connects TRBV9 to TRBJ2-5; 12 positions match TRBD2. The V gene's germline CDR1 is SGDLS and CDR2 YYNGEE. The CDR3 consists of 16 residues. The junction had 7 bases not matched to a gene; V was cut back by 6 bases and J by 1 base. In nucleotides, the CDR3 is TGTGCCAGCACCCAAGAACTAGCGGGAGGCCAAGAGACCCAGTACTTC. Protein: CASTQELAGGQETQYF.

This clonotype was detected ten times or more. The rearrangement uses TRBV5-1 and TRBJ2-2, with D perhaps TRBD2 (6 bases). This CDR3 has 14 amino acids. Germline CDR1 and CDR2: SGHRS and YFSETQ. Trimming shortened V by 4 bases and J by 5 bases, and 12 bases separated the two germline ends. The CDR3 nucleotides are TGCGCCAGCAGCCGGCCTGGGGGGACCGGGGAGCTGTTTTTT. It encodes CASSRPGGTGELFF.

This CDR3 is CSAWTGRTVLDLNTEAFF. In nucleotides, the CDR3 is TGCAGTGCTTGGACAGGGCGGACGGTCCTCGATTTGAACACTGAAGCTTTCTTT. The chain links TRBV20-1 to TRBJ1-1, with 8 bases fitting TRBD1. The germline CDR1 and CDR2 sequences are DFQATT and SNEGSKA (reference sequence). The CDR3 is 18 residues long. V lost 5 bases, J lost 0 bases, and 17 bases stayed unmatched.

The table lists this clonotype with many counts. The V gene is TRBV20-1, the J gene TRBJ2-3, with 8 bases aligning to TRBD1. CDR3 size: 13 residues. The germline V gene has CDR1 DFQATT and CDR2 SNEGSKA (reference sequence). V lost 6 bases and J lost 5; bases outside the gene matches: 7. In DNA form, the CDR3 reads TGCAGTGCCCCGGGACAGGCCAGAGATACGCAGTATTTT. The encoded protein is CSAPGQARDTQYF.

Ten or more counts support this clonotype. The CDR3 coding sequence is TGTGCCAGCAGTCCGGAACAATATAGCAATCAGCCCCAGCATTTT. This encodes CASSPEQYSNQPQHF. V and J are TRBV12-3 or TRBV12-4 and TRBJ1-5; D not resolved. The CDR3 has 15 amino acids. V gave up 5 bases and J gave up 0 bases, with 11 bases separating them.

This clonotype was recorded at least ten times. The chain carries TRBV4-3 and TRBJ1-1; possibly TRBD1 for D (5 bases). CDR1 is LGHNA, CDR2 YSLEER, per germline. Between the trimmed V and J ends, which lost 3 bases and 5 bases, there was a span of 10 bases. This CDR3 has 13 residues. CDR3 bases: TGCGCCAGCAGCCACCAGGGAGGGACTGAAGCTTTCTTT. This translates into CASSHQGGTEAFF.

This clonotype was detected many times. J is TRBJ2-2 and V is TRBV11-2; a weak D match, TRBD1 (5 bases). The V gene lost 2 bases and the J gene lost 4 bases, with 14 bases spanning the gap. Per the germline V gene, CDR1 is SGHAT and CDR2 is FQNNGV. The CDR3 is 16 residues long. CDR3 nucleotides: TGTGCCAGCAGCTTATCTTGGACATCGAGCACCGGGGAGCTGTTTTTT. Translation: CASSLSWTSSTGELFF.

This clonotype appeared many times. Written as DNA, the CDR3 is TGCAGCGTTGAAGCCCCCTCGGGTAGCGGGAGTATCTACGAGCAGTACTTC. This translates into CSVEAPSGSGSIYEQYF. This chain links TRBV29-1 with TRBJ2-7, with 9 nucleotides matching TRBD2. The CDR3 runs 17 residues. CDR1 is SQVTM and CDR2 is ANQGSEA in the germline V gene. The ends lost 1 base at V and 3 bases at J; junction bases unmatched: 13.

This clonotype was found many times. The CDR3 end shows no conserved phenylalanine or tryptophan, and so a read error is likely. The DNA is left out, because the CDR3 cannot be placed on it with certainty; the CDR3 is given as TCRdb lists it. V gene TRBV20-1 combines with J gene TRBJ1-1; TRBD1 is the table's D call, not checked against the DNA. Germline V gene sequence: CDR1 DFQATT, CDR2 SNEGSKA (reference sequence). Including both end residues, the CDR3 is 11 amino acids long. The CDR3 protein is CSARDRTGATL.

This clonotype showed up many times. The V and J genes are TRBV7-2 and TRBJ2-3; TRBD1 or TRBD2 may be the D gene (7 bases each). Trimming pared 6 bases from V and 4 bases from J, leaving 20 bases between. Germline V lookup: CDR1 SGHTA, CDR2 FQGNSA. CDR3 length equals 16 residues. Here the CDR3 reads CASSPLQGRVSDTQYF. CDR3 nucleotides: TGTGCCAGCAGTCCCTTACAGGGGAGGGTCTCAGATACGCAGTATTTT.

This clonotype was recorded at least ten times. This chain links TRBV7-8 with TRBJ2-5; no clear D. CDR3 size: 14 residues. Germline loops: CDR1 SGHVS, CDR2 FQNEAQ. The V and J ends lost 5 bases and 3 bases respectively, with 13 bases between them. Written as DNA, the CDR3 is TGTGCCAGCAGCCAACGCGGCCGGAAAGAGACCCAGTACTTC. Translating gives CASSQRGRKETQYF.

There are a few counts of this clonotype. The V and J genes are TRBV6-1 and TRBJ1-6; 11 nucleotides line up with TRBD1. CDR3 length: 17 residues. The germline gives CDR1 MNHNS, CDR2 SASEGT. V was clipped by 4 bases and J by 7 bases; unmatched bases: 9. In DNA, the CDR3 is TGTGCCAGCAGTGTCCGGACAGGGGGCGCCAGGAATTCACCCCTCCACTTT. Protein: CASSVRTGGARNSPLHF.

This clonotype has a count of ten or more. The rearrangement uses TRBV18 and TRBJ1-5, with TRBD1 as a possible D gene (6 bases). The V gene lost 2 bases and the J gene lost 3 bases, with 23 bases spanning the gap. This CDR3 has 19 residues. Germline CDR1 is KGHSH and CDR2 is LQKENI. The CDR3 DNA reads TGTGCCAGCTCACCATCAAGCCGCCGGGACAAAAACTTCAATCAGCCCCAGCATTTT. This gives the protein CASSPSSRRDKNFNQPQHF.

J is TRBJ2-7 and V is TRBV20-1; possibly TRBD1 or TRBD2 for D (6 bases each). The CDR3 runs 14 residues. CDR1 and CDR2 from the germline V gene are DFQATT and SNEGSKA (reference sequence). Trimming took off 4 bases at V and 1 base at J, with 14 bases between the two ends. The chain's CDR3 is CSAMRDTLSYEQYF. Here the CDR3 DNA reads TGCAGTGCTATGCGGGACACACTGTCCTACGAGCAGTACTTC.

This chain links TRBV19 with TRBJ1-1; D unresolved. The length of the CDR3 is 13 residues. Per the germline V gene, CDR1 is LNHDA and CDR2 is SQIVND (reference sequence). Trimming pared 8 bases from V and 6 bases from J, leaving 16 bases between. CDR3 in amino acids: CASGKWSGPEAFF. CDR3 DNA: TGTGCCAGTGGCAAGTGGAGTGGCCCTGAAGCTTTCTTT. The whole variable domain, filled in from reference TRBV19 and TRBJ1-1, reads DGGITQSPKYLFRKEGQNVTLSCEQNLNHDAMYWYRQDPGQGLRLIYYSQIVNDFQKGDIAEGYSVSREKKESFPLTVTSAQKNPTAFYLCASGKWSGPEAFFGQGTRLTVV.

The sample holds many counts of this clonotype. V gene TRBV29-1 combines with J gene TRBJ2-1; D is undetermined. This CDR3 comprises 15 residues. The germline V and J ends were trimmed by 7 bases and 0 bases, with 16 bases remaining between them. CDR1 and CDR2 from the germline V gene are SQVTM and ANQGSEA. CDR3 residues: CSALAGLTSYNEQFF. Written as DNA, the CDR3 is TGCAGCGCCCTGGCCGGGTTGACCTCCTACAATGAGCAGTTCTTC.

This clonotype occurred many times. The genes are TRBV7-2 and TRBJ1-2, with a possible D match to TRBD1 (6 bases). V was trimmed by 1 base and J by 8 bases, leaving 14 bases between them. The CDR3 is made up of 14 amino acids. The germline gives CDR1 SGHTA, CDR2 FQGNSA. CDR3 loop: CASSLGGRGYGYTF. The CDR3 coding sequence is TGTGCCAGCAGCTTAGGCGGCAGGGGTTACGGCTACACCTTC. Looking up the rest from reference TRBV7-2 and TRBJ1-2 gives the full variable domain: GAGVSQSPSNKVTEKGKDVELRCDPISGHTALYWYRQSLGQGLEFLIYFQGNSAPDKSGLPSDRFSAERTGGSVSTLTIQRTQQEDSAVYLCASSLGGRGYGYTFGSGTRLTVV.

Ten or more counts support this clonotype. This chain uses TRBV28 with TRBJ1-1; D is possibly TRBD1 (6 bases). The V gene's germline CDR1 is MDHEN and CDR2 SYDVKM. V was shortened by 4 bases and J by 8 bases, with 20 bases between the two germline ends. The CDR3 sequence is 15 residues long. As DNA, the CDR3 is TGTGCCAGCAGTTCCTCATCCACAGGGACCGGGGAAGCTTTCTTT. It specifies CASSSSSTGTGEAFF. The full variable domain, rest sourced from reference TRBV28 and TRBJ1-1, is DVKVTQSSRYLVKRTGEKVFLECVQDMDHENMFWYRQDPGLGLRLIYFSYDVKMKEKGDIPEGYSVSREKKERFSLILESASTNQTSMYLCASSSSSTGTGEAFFGQGTRLTVV.

The sample holds many counts of this clonotype. The J gene is TRBJ2-7, the V gene TRBV20-1; D is possibly TRBD1 or TRBD2 (5 bases each). Between the trimmed V and J ends, which lost 4 bases and 2 bases, there was a span of 15 bases. Germline loops: CDR1 DFQATT, CDR2 SNEGSKA (reference sequence). This CDR3 has 14 residues. The CDR3 region has the DNA TGCAGTGCTAAAGTCCGGGACGGAACCTACGAGCAGTACTTC. Translated, it gives CSAKVRDGTYEQYF.

The table lists this clonotype with many counts. The chain combines TRBV6-2 or TRBV6-3 with TRBJ2-1; 9 bases fit TRBD2. CDR1 and CDR2 from the germline V gene are MNHEY and SVGEGT. V lost 2 bases, J lost 2 bases, and 13 bases stayed unmatched. The CDR3 is made up of 19 amino acids. The CDR3 spells CASSYPSWGREGPYNEQFF. In DNA, the CDR3 is TGTGCCAGCAGTTACCCTTCTTGGGGGCGGGAGGGCCCCTACAATGAGCAGTTCTTC.

This clonotype occurred many times. The chain has TRBV7-2 and TRBJ2-3, with TRBD2 matching over 10 bases. After removal of 4 bases from V and 7 bases from J, the junction contained 5 bases not matched to a gene. Germline CDR1 reads SGHTA; CDR2 reads FQGNSA. The CDR3 length is 14 residues. The CDR3 bases are TGTGCCAGCAGCTCTCTAGCGGGAGAAAATACGCAGTATTTT. It codes for CASSSLAGENTQYF.

This clonotype appeared a few times. V and J are TRBV27 and TRBJ2-3; no clear D gene. Germline CDR1 and CDR2: MNHEY and SMNVEV (reference sequence). The CDR3 spans 15 residues. The ends were cut back, 4 bases at V and 4 bases at J, with 15 bases in the middle. For the CDR3, the DNA is TGTGCCAGCAGTTCGATAGCTGTCCGCTCAGATACGCAGTATTTT. Amino acids: CASSSIAVRSDTQYF.

This clonotype was seen ten or more times. The J gene is TRBJ2-1, the V gene TRBV10-2; D perhaps matches TRBD1 (5 bases). Germline CDR1 is WSHSY and CDR2 is SAAADI. Trimming shortened V by 6 bases and J by 6 bases, and 15 bases separated the two germline ends. The CDR3 loop spans 14 amino acids. In DNA form, the CDR3 reads TGCGCCAGCAGGAGCAGGGTTCGAACCAATGAGCAGTTCTTC. This sequence encodes CASRSRVRTNEQFF.

There are many counts of this clonotype. This chain uses TRBV29-1 with TRBJ2-1, with D unclear. Looked up from germline, CDR1 is SQVTM and CDR2 is ANQGSEA. The V gene lost 4 bases and the J gene lost 4 bases, with 11 bases spanning the gap. This CDR3 contains 13 residues. The DNA for the CDR3 is TGCAGCGTTGTAGGATCTCATTACAATGAGCAGTTCTTC. Its translation is CSVVGSHYNEQFF.

The sample holds many counts of this clonotype. The chain joins TRBV5-1 to TRBJ2-7; D assignment may be TRBD1 or TRBD2 (6 bases each). The CDR3 totals 14 residues. CDR1 is SGHRS, CDR2 YFSETQ, per germline. Between the trimmed V and J ends, which lost 5 bases and 2 bases, there was a span of 14 bases. The CDR3 reads CASRPQGGPYEQYF. CDR3 nucleotide sequence: TGCGCCAGCAGACCACAGGGAGGCCCCTACGAGCAGTACTTC.

At least ten counts were recorded for this clonotype. The J gene is TRBJ2-3, the V gene TRBV29-1; 7 bases fit TRBD1. Losses at the gene ends were 1 base for V and 1 base for J; bases not matched to a gene: 2. CDR3 length equals 14 residues. Germline V gives CDR1 SQVTM, CDR2 ANQGSEA. DNA of the CDR3: TGCAGCGTTGAAGGGGACAGACGCACAGATACGCAGTATTTT. It translates to CSVEGDRRTDTQYF.

This clonotype has a count of ten or more. The chain recombines TRBV5-1 with TRBJ2-2, with 10 positions matching TRBD1. The CDR3 extends over 14 amino acids. CDR1 is SGHRS, CDR2 YFSETQ, per germline. The ends lost 3 bases at V and 7 bases at J; junction bases unmatched: 3. CDR3 amino acids: CASSWDRGNGELFF. Written as DNA, the CDR3 is TGCGCCAGCAGCTGGGACAGGGGCAACGGGGAGCTGTTTTTT. Full variable domain (rest looked up from reference TRBV5-1 and TRBJ2-2): KAGVTQTPRYLIKTRGQQVTLSCSPISGHRSVSWYQQTPGQGLQFLFEYFSETQRNKGNFPGRFSGRQFSNSRSEMNVSTLELGDSALYLCASSWDRGNGELFFGEGSRLTVL.

The chain combines TRBV20-1 with TRBJ2-4; 7 positions match TRBD2. CDR3 length: 15 amino acids. Germline-derived CDR1 and CDR2 are DFQATT and SNEGSKA (reference sequence). V was pared by 1 base and J by 5 bases, with 8 bases of the junction left unmatched. The DNA of the CDR3 is TGCAGTGCTAGAGCGCGTAGGGGAGGGGAAAACATTCAGTACTTC. Translated: CSARARRGGENIQYF.

On this clonotype itself: This may stem from a read error, because a much larger clone lies one nucleotide away. This chain uses TRBV30 with TRBJ2-2; TRBD2 aligns across 8 bases. The CDR3 is 18 residues long. Unmatched junction bases numbered 23, after V lost 8 bases and J lost 6 bases. Germline V CDR1 and CDR2: GTSNPN, SVGIG (reference sequence). The CDR3 bases are TGTGCCCGCTTCTCGGGACTAGTTTCCTCATTATGGTCCGGGGAGCTGTTTTTT. It is translated as CARFSGLVSSLWSGELFF.

This clonotype was counted many times. The V gene is TRBV20-1, the J gene TRBJ1-4; D remains ambiguous. Germline assignment: CDR1 DFQATT and CDR2 SNEGSKA (reference sequence). The V end was cut by 0 bases, the J end by 8 bases, with 10 bases between. This CDR3 is 13 amino acids long. CDR3 in DNA: TGCAGTGCTAGAGATTTAGTCGGCGAAAAACTGTTTTTT. Translating it yields CSARDLVGEKLFF.